The sample holds one count of the clone carrying this T cell receptor beta chain. No antigen is known for it. The data were obtained in a study of shared clonotypes between healthy human individuals. For the study at large: Every donor yielded three CD4 naive, three CD4 memory, two CD8 naive and one CD8 memory plate.

Cells designated naive CD8 were CD45RO-negative and were positively selected for CCR7, with terminally differentiated effector memory CD45RA+ cells excluded. Sequenced by immunoSEQ multiplex PCR; TCRdb stores in-frame clones only, minus some. The sample carries around 2,000,000 clones, about 95% recorded once. CDR3 length: 13 residues. Germline values: CDR1 MNHNY, CDR2 SVGAGI (reference sequence). The V gene end was trimmed by 7 bases and the J gene end by 6 bases; junction bases not matched to a gene: 8. Study results and limitations: Lower generation probabilities were found for non-shared clonotypes than for those shared by all four donors.

This clonotype originated in a man younger than 35 in good health. The chain couples TRBV6-6 to TRBJ1-1, with 7 bases lining up with TRBD1. The source material was naive CD8+ T cells sorted from blood. Here the CDR3 reads CASILDRLPEAFF. In DNA, the CDR3 is TGTGCCAGCATCCTGGACAGGCTCCCTGAAGCTTTCTTT.